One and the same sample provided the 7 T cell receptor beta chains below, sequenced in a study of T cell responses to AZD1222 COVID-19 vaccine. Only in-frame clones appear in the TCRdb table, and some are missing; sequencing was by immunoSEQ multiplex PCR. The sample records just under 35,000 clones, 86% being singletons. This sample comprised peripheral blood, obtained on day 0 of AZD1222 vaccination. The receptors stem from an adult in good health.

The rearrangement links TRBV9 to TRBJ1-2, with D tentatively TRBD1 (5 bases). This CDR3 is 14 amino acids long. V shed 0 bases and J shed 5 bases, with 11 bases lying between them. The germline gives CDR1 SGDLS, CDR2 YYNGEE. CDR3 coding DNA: TGTGCCAGCAGCGTAGAAGATGAGGGGTATGGCTACACCTTC. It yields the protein CASSVEDEGYGYTF.

The CDR3 spells CASSYSVQGVNMNTEAFF. The CDR3 DNA sequence: TGTGCCAGCAGTTACTCGGTTCAGGGGGTGAACATGAACACTGAAGCTTTCTTT. The chain links TRBV6-2 or TRBV6-3 to TRBJ1-1; the match to TRBD1 covers 7 bases. CDR1 is MNHEY, CDR2 SVGEGT, per germline. V trimming: 0 bases; J trimming: 0 bases; junction bases outside the gene matches: 10. This CDR3 is 18 amino acids long.

CDR3 in amino acids: CASSPGTGFNQPQHF. The CDR3 region has the DNA TGTGCCAGCAGCCCCGGGACAGGGTTCAATCAGCCCCAGCATTTT. This chain links TRBV6-2 or TRBV6-3 with TRBJ1-5; 9 bases fit TRBD1. The J segment lost 3 bases and the V segment lost 6 bases, leaving 6 bases of the junction unmatched. The CDR3 consists of 15 residues. Germline CDR1 is MNHEY and CDR2 is SVGEGT.

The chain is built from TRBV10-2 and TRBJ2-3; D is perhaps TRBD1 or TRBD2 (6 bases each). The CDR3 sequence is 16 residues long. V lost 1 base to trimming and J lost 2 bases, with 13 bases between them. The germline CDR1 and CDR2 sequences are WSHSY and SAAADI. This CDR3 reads CASSEWSGATTDTQYF. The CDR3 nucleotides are TGCGCCAGCAGTGAGTGGTCGGGGGCCACCACAGATACGCAGTATTTT.

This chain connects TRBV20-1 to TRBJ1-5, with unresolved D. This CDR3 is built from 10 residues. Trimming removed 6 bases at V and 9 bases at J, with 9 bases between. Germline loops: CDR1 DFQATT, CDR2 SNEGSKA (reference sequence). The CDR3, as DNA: TGCAGTGCAAATACCAGGCCCCAGCATTTT. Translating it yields CSANTRPQHF.

This CDR3 is CASQGRAGNTDTQYF. The CDR3 DNA reads as TGTGCCAGCCAAGGTCGAGCGGGAAACACAGATACGCAGTATTTT. The rearrangement uses TRBV6-5 and TRBJ2-3; 7 nucleotides line up with TRBD2. Looked up from germline, CDR1 is MNHEY and CDR2 is SVGAGI. V trimming: 8 bases; J trimming: 2 bases; junction bases outside the gene matches: 10. The CDR3 totals 15 residues.

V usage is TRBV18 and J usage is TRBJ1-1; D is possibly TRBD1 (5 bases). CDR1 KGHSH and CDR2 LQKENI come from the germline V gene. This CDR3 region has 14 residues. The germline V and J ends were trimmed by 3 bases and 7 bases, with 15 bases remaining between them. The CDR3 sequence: CASSPPGDGDEAFF. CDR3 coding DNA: TGTGCCAGCTCACCGCCCGGGGACGGCGATGAAGCTTTCTTT.